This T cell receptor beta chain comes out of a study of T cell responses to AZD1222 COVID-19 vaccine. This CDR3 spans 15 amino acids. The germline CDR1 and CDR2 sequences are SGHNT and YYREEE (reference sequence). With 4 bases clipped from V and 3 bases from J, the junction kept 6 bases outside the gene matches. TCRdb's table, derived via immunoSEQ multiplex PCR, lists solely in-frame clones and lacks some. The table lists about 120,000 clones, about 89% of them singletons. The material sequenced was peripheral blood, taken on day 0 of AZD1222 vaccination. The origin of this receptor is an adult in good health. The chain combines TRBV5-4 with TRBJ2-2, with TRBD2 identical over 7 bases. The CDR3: CASSGGRGDTGELFF. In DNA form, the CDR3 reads TGTGCCAGCAGCGGCGGGAGAGGCGACACCGGGGAGCTGTTTTTT. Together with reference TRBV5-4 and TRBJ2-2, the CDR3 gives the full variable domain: ETGVTQSPTHLIKTRGQQVTLRCSSQSGHNTVSWYQQALGQGPQFIFQYYREEENGRGNFPPRFSGLQFPNYSSELNVNALELDDSALYLCASSGGRGDTGELFFGEGSRLTVL.